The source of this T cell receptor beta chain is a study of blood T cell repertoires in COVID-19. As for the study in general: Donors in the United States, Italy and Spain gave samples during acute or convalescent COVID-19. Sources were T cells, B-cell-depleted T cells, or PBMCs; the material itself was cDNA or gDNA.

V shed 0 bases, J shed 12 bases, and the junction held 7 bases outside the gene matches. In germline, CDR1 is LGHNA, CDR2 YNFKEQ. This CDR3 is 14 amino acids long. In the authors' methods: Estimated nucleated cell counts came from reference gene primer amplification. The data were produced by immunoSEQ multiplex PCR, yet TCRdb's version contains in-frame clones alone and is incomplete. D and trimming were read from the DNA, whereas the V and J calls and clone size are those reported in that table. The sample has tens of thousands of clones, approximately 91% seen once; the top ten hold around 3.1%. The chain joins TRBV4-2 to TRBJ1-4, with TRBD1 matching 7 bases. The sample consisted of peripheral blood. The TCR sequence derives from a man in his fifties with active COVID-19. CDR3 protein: CASSQETGYLELFF. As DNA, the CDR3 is TGTGCCAGCAGCCAAGAGACAGGGTATTTGGAACTGTTTTTT.